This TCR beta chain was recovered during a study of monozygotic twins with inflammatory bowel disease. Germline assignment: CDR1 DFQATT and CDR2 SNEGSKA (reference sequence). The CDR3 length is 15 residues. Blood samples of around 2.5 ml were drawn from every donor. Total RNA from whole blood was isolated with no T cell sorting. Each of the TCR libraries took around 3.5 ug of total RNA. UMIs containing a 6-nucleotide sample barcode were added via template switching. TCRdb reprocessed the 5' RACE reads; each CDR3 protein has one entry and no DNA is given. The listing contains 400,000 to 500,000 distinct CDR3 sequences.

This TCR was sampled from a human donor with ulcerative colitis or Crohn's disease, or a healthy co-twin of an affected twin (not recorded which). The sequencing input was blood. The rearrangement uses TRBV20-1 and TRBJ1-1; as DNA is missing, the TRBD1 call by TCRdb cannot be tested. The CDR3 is CSAIPRQTMNTEAFF.